These 14 T cell receptor beta chains share one sample of origin, sequenced in a study of CD8 T cells in Susac syndrome. The authors reverse transcribed roughly 0.5 to 1 ug RNA with random hexamers. TCRdb re-analysed the immunoSEQ multiplex PCR reads in MiXCR, keeping a single row per CDR3 protein. The sample carries 150,000 or so distinct CDR3 sequences, just under 97% recorded once. Sequenced material: CD8+ T cells from PBMCs. These receptors originate from a human donor with multiple sclerosis.

The V call is TRBV27, the J call TRBJ2-1; TRBD1 is a possible D gene (5 bases). Germline CDR1 and CDR2: MNHEY and SMNVEV (reference sequence). Trimming removed 3 bases from V and 8 bases from J, with 11 bases in between. The CDR3 totals 13 residues. The chain's CDR3 is CASSLGKGYEQFF. The CDR3 bases are TGTGCCAGCAGTTTGGGAAAGGGGTATGAGCAGTTCTTC.

The genes are TRBV27 and TRBJ2-7; 7 nucleotides line up with TRBD1. From germline, CDR1 is MNHEY and CDR2 SMNVEV (reference sequence). The CDR3 is made up of 14 amino acids. Trimming at V came to 5 bases and at J to 4 bases, leaving 8 bases not matched to a gene. This CDR3 is CASSRQGPSYEQYV. The DNA of the CDR3 is TGTGCCAGCAGTCGACAGGGACCCTCATACGAGCAGTACGTC.

J is TRBJ1-1 and V is TRBV27; D uncertain. Per the germline V gene, CDR1 is MNHEY and CDR2 is SMNVEV (reference sequence). CDR3 length equals 15 residues. Trimming cost V 3 bases and J 0 bases, with 11 bases left between them. DNA of the CDR3: TGTGCCAGCAGTTTCTTGGAGGGTATGAACACTGAAGCTTTCTTT. Protein product: CASSFLEGMNTEAFF.

This sequence joins TRBV29-1 and TRBJ2-7; 7 bases map to TRBD2. This CDR3 has 13 amino acids. V lost 0 bases, J lost 10 bases, and 9 bases stayed unmatched. Per germline, CDR1 SQVTM and CDR2 ANQGSEA. The CDR3 spells CSVEDGGRGGQYF. The CDR3 nucleotides are TGCAGCGTTGAAGATGGGGGGAGGGGAGGACAGTACTTC.

The V and J genes are TRBV7-9 and TRBJ2-1; weak D call: TRBD1 (5 bases). Trimming pared 0 bases from V and 8 bases from J, leaving 8 bases between. This CDR3 spans 13 amino acids. Per the germline V gene, CDR1 is SEHNR and CDR2 is FQNEAQ (reference sequence). CDR3 amino acids: CASSLALQDEQFF. CDR3 in DNA: TGTGCCAGCAGCTTAGCTTTACAGGATGAGCAGTTCTTC.

The rearrangement uses TRBV5-1 and TRBJ2-7; 7 nucleotides line up with TRBD1. The V gene's germline CDR1 is SGHRS and CDR2 YFSETQ. Trimming removed 0 bases from V and 3 bases from J; junction bases left unmatched: 3. The CDR3 sequence is 14 residues long. The CDR3 sequence: CASSLAGDSYEQYV. The CDR3 DNA reads TGCGCCAGCAGCTTGGCCGGGGACAGCTACGAGCAGTACGTC.

The CDR3 loop is CASSYGASGEQYF. The DNA of the CDR3 is TGTGCCAGCAGTTACGGGGCTAGCGGAGAGCAGTACTTC. The chain employs TRBV6-5 and TRBJ2-7; TRBD2 agrees at 7 bases. Germline assignment: CDR1 MNHEY and CDR2 SVGAGI. Trimming took 2 bases from V and 7 from J; bases not matched to a gene: 5. This CDR3 is 13 amino acids long.

The chain combines TRBV11-2 with TRBJ2-1; D possibly uses TRBD1 or TRBD2 (5 bases each). Germline V gives CDR1 SGHAT, CDR2 FQNNGV. V dropped 5 bases and J dropped 2 bases, with 13 bases sitting between them. The CDR3 totals 15 residues. CDR3 protein: CASSGGASPYNEQFF. The CDR3 region has the DNA TGTGCCAGCAGCGGGGGAGCTAGTCCCTACAATGAGCAGTTCTTC. The variable domain in full, with the rest retrieved from reference TRBV11-2 and TRBJ2-1, is EAGVAQSPRYKIIEKRQSVAFWCNPISGHATLYWYQQILGQGPKLLIQFQNNGVVDDSQLPKDRFSAERLKGVDSTLKIQPAKLEDSAVYLCASSGGASPYNEQFFGPGTRLTVL.

V and J are TRBV4-1 and TRBJ2-1; 7 positions agree with TRBD1. The germline CDR1 and CDR2 sequences are MGHRA and YSYEKL. The CDR3 extends over 16 amino acids. V lost 4 bases, J lost 2 bases, and 8 bases stayed unmatched. CDR3: CASSPGTARAYNEQFF. Here the CDR3 DNA reads TGCGCCAGCAGCCCAGGGACAGCAAGGGCCTACAATGAGCAGTTCTTC.

J is TRBJ2-1 and V is TRBV28; 13 bases are shared with TRBD2. Per germline, CDR1 MDHEN and CDR2 SYDVKM. J lost 10 bases, V lost 4 bases, and 7 bases had no gene match. The CDR3 is made up of 15 amino acids. CDR3 amino acids: CASSSRTSGGREQFF. In nucleotides, the CDR3 is TGTGCCAGCAGTTCCCGGACTAGCGGGGGAAGGGAGCAGTTCTTC.

The chain couples TRBV2 to TRBJ2-5; D remains ambiguous. Germline CDR1 reads SNHLY; CDR2 reads FYNNEI. V lost 3 bases and J 0 bases, leaving 5 bases between the germline ends. The CDR3 spans 13 residues. This CDR3 reads CASSDWYQETQYF. CDR3 DNA sequence: TGTGCCAGCAGTGATTGGTACCAAGAGACCCAGTACTTC.

The V and J genes are TRBV9 and TRBJ2-2, with a tentative D call TRBD2 (6 bases). This CDR3 is built from 17 residues. V was cut by 0 bases and J by 3 bases, with 15 bases left in between. CDR1 SGDLS and CDR2 YYNGEE come from the germline V gene. DNA of the CDR3: TGTGCCAGCAGCGTAGATGTGGGGGGAAGTGACACCGGGGAGCTGTTTTTT. Protein: CASSVDVGGSDTGELFF.

The chain carries TRBV13 and TRBJ1-1, with 8 bases identical to TRBD1. V lost 6 bases, J lost 1 base, and 7 bases stayed unmatched. Germline assignment: CDR1 PRHDT and CDR2 FYEKMQ (reference sequence). This CDR3 is 15 amino acids long. In DNA, the CDR3 is TGTGCCAGCAGTCTCCCGGGGACAGGGAACACTGAAGCTTTCTTT. Residues: CASSLPGTGNTEAFF. Supplemented by reference TRBV13 and TRBJ1-1, the full variable domain reads AAGVIQSPRHLIKEKRETATLKCYPIPRHDTVYWYQQGPGQDPQFLISFYEKMQSDKGSIPDRFSAQQFSDYHSELNMSSLELGDSALYFCASSLPGTGNTEAFFGQGTRLTVV.

This chain links TRBV2 with TRBJ2-7; 8 bases align to TRBD2. CDR3 length: 15 amino acids. Germline CDR1 and CDR2: SNHLY and FYNNEI. V lost 6 bases and J lost 3; bases outside the gene matches: 10. The CDR3, as DNA: TGTGCCAGCAGGCCCGGGGGGGGAATTAACTACGAGCAGTACTTC. Translating gives CASRPGGGINYEQYF.